This T cell receptor beta chain was captured by sequencing in a study of OX40 agonist ivuxolimab in advanced cancers. On the study more broadly: While on treatment, patients had intravenous ivuxolimab at 0.01 to 10 mg/kg every 2 weeks. Those treated in dose escalation had hepatocellular carcinoma, melanoma, renal cell cancer or head and neck cancer. Three individuals attained partial responses, comprising one hepatocellular carcinoma case and two cutaneous melanoma cases.

General study results and limits: Both blood CD4+ and CD8+ T cells showed clonal growth by week 6 at 0.1 to 3.0 mg/kg.

V trimming: 7 bases; J trimming: 1 base; junction bases outside the gene matches: 5. Germline V gene lookup returns CDR1 GTSNPN and CDR2 SVGIG (reference sequence). The CDR3 covers 15 residues. Regarding this clone: What it binds is not known.

TCRdb's copy holds only in-frame clones and misses some; the assay was immunoSEQ multiplex PCR. The data show some 86,000 clones, roughly 84% seen once. This chain links TRBV30 with TRBJ2-4, with 12 bases identical to TRBD2. Sequenced here: CD4+ or CD8+ T cells sorted from blood, sampled in a trial of the OX40 agonist ivuxolimab. The sequence came from an adult with an advanced solid tumor such as melanoma, head and neck, liver or kidney cancer. The CDR3 loop reads CASLGTSGAKNIQYF. CDR3 nucleotides: TGTGCCTCATTAGGGACTAGCGGGGCCAAAAACATTCAGTACTTC.